These T cell receptor beta chains were read from a single sample in a study of T cell changes during pregnancy in multiple sclerosis. Produced via immunoSEQ multiplex PCR; TCRdb's table is partial and in-frame only. In the table there are 80,000 or so clones, about 91% of which are singletons. The sample here was peripheral blood, taken before pregnancy. The receptor set was obtained from a female donor with multiple sclerosis, enrolled in a pregnancy study. Each CDR3 is given with its conserved first and last residue. The D gene is left open where the match is weak. Part of the rows lack a size; the others show once, few, many or a class for expanded clones.

once,TRBD1,TRBJ2-2,TRBV5-1,TGCGCCAGCAGCCTCGGACAGGGAGGTACCGGGGAGCTGTTTTTT,CASSLGQGGTGELFF
once,.,TRBJ1-4,TRBV28,TGTGCCAGCGCCGGAGGCAGGATTAATGAAAAACTGTTTTTT,CASAGGRINEKLFF
.,.,TRBJ2-3,TRBV7-9,TGTGCCAGCAGCTTAGCGCACGCGACAGATACGCAGTATTTT,CASSLAHATDTQYF
.,.,TRBJ2-5,TRBV4-1,TGCGCCAGCAGCCACCCCGGACTGGGACAAGAGACCCAGTACTTC,CASSHPGLGQETQYF
.,TRBD2,TRBJ2-3,TRBV7-3,TGTGCCAGCAGCTTTAGAGCGGGAGGGCTAGATACGCAGTATTTT,CASSFRAGGLDTQYF
.,TRBD2,TRBJ2-4,TRBV30,TGTGCCTGGGCAGGACGGACTAGCAAAAACATTCAGTACTTC,CAWAGRTSKNIQYF
once,TRBD2,TRBJ2-1,TRBV18,TGTGCCAGCTCCCCACCGGGACTAGCGGGAATCTACAATGAGCAGTTCTTC,CASSPPGLAGIYNEQFF
.,.,TRBJ1-1,TRBV5-4,TGTGCCAGCAGCTTGGACAGTATGGGCACTGAAGCTTTCTTT,CASSLDSMGTEAFF
.,.,TRBJ2-7,TRBV14,TGTGCCAGCAGCCTCGAGACACGAGCCTACGAGCAGTACTTC,CASSLETRAYEQYF
.,TRBD2,TRBJ2-1,TRBV19,TGTGCCAGTAGTACCTATGGGGGCGGGACTAGCGGGAGCACGGGCTACAATGAGCAGTTCTTC,CASSTYGGGTSGSTGYNEQFF
.,TRBD2,TRBJ2-3,TRBV7-9,TGTGCCAGCAGCTTAGTGGGGGGGACGCAGTATTTT,CASSLVGGTQYF
.,TRBD2,TRBJ2-1,TRBV9,TGTGCCAGCAGCCCCCGAGGGCTAGCGGGAGACCCCCCCTCGGACGCCAATGAGCAGTTCTTC,CASSPRGLAGDPPSDANEQFF
once,.,TRBJ2-2,TRBV29-1,TGCAGCGTTGAAGTGGCGGAAACCGGGGAGCTGTTTTTT,CSVEVAETGELFF